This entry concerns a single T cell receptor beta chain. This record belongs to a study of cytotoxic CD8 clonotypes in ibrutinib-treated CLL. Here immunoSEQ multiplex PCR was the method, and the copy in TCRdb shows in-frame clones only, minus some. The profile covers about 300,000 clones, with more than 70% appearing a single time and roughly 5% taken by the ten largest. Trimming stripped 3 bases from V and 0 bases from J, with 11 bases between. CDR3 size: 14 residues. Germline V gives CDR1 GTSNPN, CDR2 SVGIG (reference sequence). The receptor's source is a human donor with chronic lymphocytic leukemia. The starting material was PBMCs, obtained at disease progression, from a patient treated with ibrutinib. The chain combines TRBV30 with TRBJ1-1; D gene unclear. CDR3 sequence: CAWSGTKMNTEAFF. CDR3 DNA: TGTGCCTGGAGCGGCACAAAAATGAACACTGAAGCTTTCTTT.